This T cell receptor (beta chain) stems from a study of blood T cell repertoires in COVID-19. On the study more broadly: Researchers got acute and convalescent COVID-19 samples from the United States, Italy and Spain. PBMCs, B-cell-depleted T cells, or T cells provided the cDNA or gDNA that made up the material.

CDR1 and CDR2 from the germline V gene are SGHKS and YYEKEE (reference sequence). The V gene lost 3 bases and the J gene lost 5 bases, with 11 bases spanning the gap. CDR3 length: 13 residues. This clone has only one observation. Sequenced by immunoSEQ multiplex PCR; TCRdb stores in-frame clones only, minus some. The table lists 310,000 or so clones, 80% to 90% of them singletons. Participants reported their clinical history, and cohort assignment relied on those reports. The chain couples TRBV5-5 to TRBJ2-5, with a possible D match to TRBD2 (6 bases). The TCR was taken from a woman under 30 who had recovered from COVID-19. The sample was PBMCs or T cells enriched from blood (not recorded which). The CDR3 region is CASSWGVVETQYF. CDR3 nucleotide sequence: TGTGCCAGCAGCTGGGGGGTCGTGGAGACCCAGTACTTC.